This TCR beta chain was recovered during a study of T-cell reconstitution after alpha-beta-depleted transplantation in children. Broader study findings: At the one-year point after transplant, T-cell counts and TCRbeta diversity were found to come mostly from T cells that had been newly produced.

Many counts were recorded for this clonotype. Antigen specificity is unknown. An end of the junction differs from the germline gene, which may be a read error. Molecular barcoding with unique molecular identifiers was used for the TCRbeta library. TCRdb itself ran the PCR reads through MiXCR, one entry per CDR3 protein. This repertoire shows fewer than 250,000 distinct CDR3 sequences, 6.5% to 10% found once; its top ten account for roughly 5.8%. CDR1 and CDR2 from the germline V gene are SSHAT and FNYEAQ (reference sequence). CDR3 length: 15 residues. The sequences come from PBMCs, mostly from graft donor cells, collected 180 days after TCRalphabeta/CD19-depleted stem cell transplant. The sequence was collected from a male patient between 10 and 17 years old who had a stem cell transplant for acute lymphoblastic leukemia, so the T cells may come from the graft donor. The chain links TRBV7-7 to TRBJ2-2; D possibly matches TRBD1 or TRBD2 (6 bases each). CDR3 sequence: CASSLGGSVPGELFF. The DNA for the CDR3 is TGTGCTAGCAGCTTAGGGGGGAGCGTCCCCGGGGAGCTGTTTTTT.